These 9 T cell receptor beta chains were sequenced from one sample in a study of blood T cells in healthy people across ages. The second PCR ran roughly 6 to 11 cycles with a sample-barcoded 5' primer and J-beta primers. TCRdb itself ran the 5' RACE reads through MiXCR, one entry per CDR3 protein. There are over 600,000 distinct CDR3 sequences in the sample; 35% to 60% occur only once, and about a sixth lies in the top ten. Material for sequencing was blood. Every receptor here comes from a man aged 80 or over in good health.

V is TRBV9 and J is TRBJ2-7; no definite D call. The CDR3 has 10 amino acids. The V and J ends lost 3 bases and 10 bases respectively, with 8 bases between them. Germline values: CDR1 SGDLS, CDR2 YYNGEE. The CDR3 loop is CASSGKTQYF. The CDR3 bases are TGTGCCAGCAGCGGGAAAACCCAGTACTTC.

Comment on this clonotype: Its ends do not fully match the called genes, so a read error is possible. V gene TRBV7-9 combines with J gene TRBJ2-6; 7 positions agree with TRBD1. Germline V lookup: CDR1 SEHNR, CDR2 FQNEAQ (reference sequence). This CDR3 contains 15 residues. The DNA for the CDR3 is TGTGCCAGCAGCCCAGGGACAGCTGGGGCCAACGTCCTGAATTTC. This sequence encodes CASSPGTAGANVLNF.

This clonotype was seen more than once but under ten times. The rearrangement links TRBV7-2 to TRBJ2-3; D ambiguous. Germline assignment: CDR1 SGHTA and CDR2 FQGNSA. This CDR3 is 14 amino acids long. The V end lost 5 bases, the J end lost 2 bases, and 11 bases lay between the germline ends. The CDR3 nucleotides are TGTGCCAGCAGCCTTGACTGGCTCACAGATACGCAGTATTTT. Its protein is CASSLDWLTDTQYF.

This clonotype was recorded a few times. This rearrangement joins TRBV12-3 or TRBV12-4 to TRBJ2-7; 7 nucleotides agree with TRBD2. This CDR3 is built from 13 residues. The ends lost 5 bases at V and 3 bases at J; junction bases unmatched: 4. Here the CDR3 DNA reads TGTGCCAGCAGTCGACAGCGGGACTACGAGCAGTACTTC. Its protein is CASSRQRDYEQYF.

This clonotype was detected only a few times. The chain joins TRBV2 to TRBJ1-4, with TRBD1 identical over 9 bases. The CDR3 runs to 15 residues. In germline, CDR1 is SNHLY, CDR2 FYNNEI. V lost 4 bases, J lost 2 bases, and 2 bases stayed unmatched. The CDR3 protein is CASSGGTGTNEKLFF. The CDR3 DNA is TGTGCCAGCAGTGGCGGGACAGGGACTAATGAAAAACTGTTTTTT.

The CDR3 region is CASSGLAYNEQFF. In DNA form, the CDR3 reads TGTGCCAGCAGTGGACTAGCCTACAATGAGCAGTTCTTC. The chain couples TRBV3-1 to TRBJ2-1; 7 bases align to TRBD2. Losses at the gene ends were 6 bases for V and 2 bases for J; bases not matched to a gene: 1. Germline loops: CDR1 LGHDT, CDR2 YNNKEL (reference sequence). This CDR3 spans 13 amino acids.

This sequence joins TRBV7-2 and TRBJ2-3, with 7 bases lining up with TRBD1. The germline V gene has CDR1 SGHTA and CDR2 FQGNSA. There are 15 residues in the CDR3. Trimming cost V 4 bases and J 3 bases; bases outside gene matches: 7. The DNA for the CDR3 is TGTGCCAGCAGCTCCCTCGGACAGGAAACAGATACGCAGTATTTT. This encodes CASSSLGQETDTQYF. Supplemented by reference TRBV7-2 and TRBJ2-3, the full variable domain reads GAGVSQSPSNKVTEKGKDVELRCDPISGHTALYWYRQSLGQGLEFLIYFQGNSAPDKSGLPSDRFSAERTGGSVSTLTIQRTQQEDSAVYLCASSSLGQETDTQYFGPGTRLTVL.

This clonotype has at least ten counts. J is TRBJ2-1 and V is TRBV20-1; 14 nucleotides agree with TRBD2. Per germline, CDR1 DFQATT and CDR2 SNEGSKA (reference sequence). With 5 bases clipped from V and 3 bases from J, the junction kept 6 bases outside the gene matches. CDR3 size: 16 residues. The CDR3 protein is CSAGTSGSLGYNEQFF. The CDR3 nucleotides read TGCAGTGCTGGGACTAGCGGGAGTCTGGGCTACAATGAGCAGTTCTTC.

The CDR3 DNA sequence: TGTGCCAGCAGCCTGGAACAGGGGGCCAATTCACCCCTCCACTTT. Its translation is CASSLEQGANSPLHF. V is TRBV7-8 and J is TRBJ1-6; 9 bases line up with TRBD1. Trimming cost V 5 bases and J 7 bases; bases outside gene matches: 6. The CDR3 runs to 15 residues. Germline CDR1 is SGHVS and CDR2 is FQNEAQ.